Sequencing of this T cell receptor (beta chain) was carried out in a study of blood T cells in healthy people across ages. Germline V gene lookup returns CDR1 DFQATT and CDR2 SNEGSKA (reference sequence). The CDR3 covers 14 residues. Germline trimming cut 6 bases from V and 4 bases from J; bases unmatched to any gene: 8. For this clonotype: No antigen is known for it.

Study outcomes and limitations: Long-lived donors had more naive CD4+ cells and higher diversity than aged donors. Calculation of diversity from one million T cells yielded estimates considered to be underestimates.

Primed by a sample-barcoded 5' primer and a J-beta primer mix, a second PCR proceeded for about 6 to 12 cycles. There were at least 2.5 million CDR3-containing paired-end reads obtained from each sample. Each CDR3 protein is one row after TCRdb ran MiXCR on the 5' RACE reads. The repertoire consists of about 1,400,000 distinct CDR3 sequences, with roughly 40% occurring once and the leading ten covering 7.9%. Sequences were obtained from blood. The chain couples TRBV20-1 to TRBJ2-1, with 8 nucleotides matching TRBD2. This sequence originates from a woman between 18 and 29 years old in good health. The CDR3 nucleotides are TGCAGTGCGGACCGGGGGGGGCAGTACAATGAGCAGTTCTTC. Residues: CSADRGGQYNEQFF.